Sequencing of this T cell receptor (beta chain) was carried out in a study of CD8+CD57+ T cells in acquired aplastic anemia. Study conclusions and caveats: Significant differences in CD8+ Simpson's diversity were not observed between patients and controls.

Individuals selected for sequencing had exhibited CD8+CD57+ cell expansion on flow cytometry. Among the patients, all had severe acquired aplastic anemia. This CDR3 spans 14 amino acids. V gave up 4 bases and J gave up 4 bases; unmatched junction bases: 3. Germline assignment: CDR1 MNHNS and CDR2 SASEGT. Genomic DNA, the template, was used for profiling of the TCR beta VDJ and CDR3. TCRdb re-derived calls from the reads in MiXCR, one entry per CDR3 protein. The sample has more than 150,000 distinct CDR3 sequences; 48% are singletons. In regard to this clonotype: Its antigen is undetermined.

The sequence was collected from a human donor with aplastic anemia. The sample was sorted CD4+, CD8+, or CD8+CD57+ T cells (not recorded which) from PBMCs. This rearrangement joins TRBV6-1 to TRBJ2-1; 8 nucleotides match TRBD2. The CDR3 spells CASSAGLGYNEQFF. CDR3 DNA sequence: TGTGCCAGCAGTGCGGGACTAGGTTACAATGAGCAGTTCTTC.